The 17 T cell receptor beta chains listed next were all sequenced from one sample in a study of blood T cell repertoires in COVID-19. The repertoire was sequenced with immunoSEQ multiplex PCR; TCRdb's copy has only in-frame clones and lacks some. The sample has about 150,000 clones; 85% to 90% are singletons. Sequences were obtained from peripheral blood. These receptors were collected from a man in his late teens or twenties with COVID-19, enrolled during active disease.

The chain links TRBV6-5 to TRBJ1-2; 7 nucleotides line up with TRBD1. Trimming took 2 bases from V and 7 from J; bases not matched to a gene: 4. This CDR3 comprises 13 residues. Germline CDR1 MNHEY, CDR2 SVGAGI. CDR3 amino acids: CASSYGQGVGYTF. In DNA form, the CDR3 reads TGTGCCAGCAGTTACGGGCAGGGGGTTGGCTACACCTTC.

The J gene is TRBJ2-7, the V gene TRBV2, with D possibly matching TRBD1 (5 bases). The CDR3 sequence is 14 residues long. Trimming took 3 bases from V and 5 from J, leaving 14 bases between them. The germline V gene encodes CDR1 SNHLY and CDR2 FYNNEI. Here the CDR3 DNA reads TGTGCCAGCAGTGACCAGGGTTTCGGCGACGAGCAGTACTTC. Protein product: CASSDQGFGDEQYF.

The chain employs TRBV27 and TRBJ2-1, with 8 bases aligning to TRBD2. The ends lost 5 bases at V and 7 bases at J; junction bases unmatched: 13. The length of the CDR3 is 16 residues. The germline V gene encodes CDR1 MNHEY and CDR2 SMNVEV (reference sequence). Here the CDR3 reads CASSLSILAGSNEQFF. The CDR3 bases are TGTGCCAGCAGTCTAAGCATCCTAGCGGGTTCGAATGAGCAGTTCTTC.

V usage is TRBV21-1 and J usage is TRBJ2-5; the table's D gene call, TRBD2, was not cross checked with the DNA. TRBV21-1 constitutes a pseudogene. The length of the CDR3 is 12 residues. In DNA form, the CDR3 reads TGTGCCAGCAGCAAAGCTAAAGAGACCCAGTACTTC. Protein: CASSKAKETQYF.

The chain recombines TRBV30 with TRBJ1-3; D is ambiguous. Germline-derived CDR1 and CDR2 are GTSNPN and SVGIG (reference sequence). The CDR3 loop spans 14 amino acids. The ends were cut back, 2 bases at V and 1 base at J, with 9 bases in the middle. The CDR3 is CAWSPYPSGNTIYF. The CDR3 nucleotides are TGTGCCTGGAGTCCCTACCCATCTGGAAACACCATATATTTT. The whole variable domain, filled in from reference TRBV30 and TRBJ1-3, reads SQTIHQWPATLVQPVGSPLSLECTVEGTSNPNLYWYRQAAGRGLQLLFYSVGIGQISSEVPQNLSASRPQDRQFILSSKKLLLSDSGFYLCAWSPYPSGNTIYFGEGSWLTVV.

The chain has TRBV6-5 and TRBJ2-7; TRBD2 might be the D (7 bases). Trimming shortened V by 11 bases and J by 2 bases, and 16 bases separated the two germline ends. Germline V gene data show CDR1 as MNHEY and CDR2 as SVGAGI. There are 13 residues in the CDR3. This chain's CDR3 is CAARGEGTYEQYF. The CDR3 DNA reads as TGTGCCGCTAGGGGGGAGGGCACCTACGAGCAGTACTTC.

There are a few counts of this clone. The V call is TRBV19, the J call TRBJ1-2; TRBD1 might be the D (6 bases). Trimming cost V 4 bases and J 2 bases, with 14 bases left between them. In germline, CDR1 is LNHDA, CDR2 SQIVND (reference sequence). The CDR3 sequence is 15 residues long. DNA for the CDR3: TGTGCCAGTAGTACTACAGGGAAAGGGAACTATGGCTACACCTTC. It yields the protein CASSTTGKGNYGYTF.

This CDR3 reads CASSLEFGGRTYEQYF. The CDR3 DNA follows: TGTGCCAGCAGCTTAGAGTTCGGCGGGAGGACCTACGAGCAGTACTTC. The V gene is TRBV11-2, the J gene TRBJ2-7, with 8 bases identical to TRBD2. The CDR3 loop spans 16 amino acids. CDR1 and CDR2 from the germline V gene are SGHAT and FQNNGV. The V gene end was trimmed by 0 bases and the J gene end by 2 bases; junction bases not matched to a gene: 6. The variable domain in full, with the rest retrieved from reference TRBV11-2 and TRBJ2-7, is EAGVAQSPRYKIIEKRQSVAFWCNPISGHATLYWYQQILGQGPKLLIQFQNNGVVDDSQLPKDRFSAERLKGVDSTLKIQPAKLEDSAVYLCASSLEFGGRTYEQYFGPGTRLTVT.

The V call is TRBV14, the J call TRBJ1-1; the match to TRBD1 covers 9 bases. The CDR3 loop spans 14 amino acids. The germline V gene has CDR1 SGHDN and CDR2 FVKESK. J gave up 3 bases and V 4 bases, and 3 bases lay outside the gene matches. The CDR3 bases are TGTGCCAGCAGCCGGGACAGGGTGGACACTGAAGCTTTCTTT. Residues: CASSRDRVDTEAFF.

The rearrangement joins TRBV18 to TRBJ1-6; TRBD1 might be the D (6 bases). Trimming removed 2 bases at V and 7 bases at J, with 15 bases between. Looked up from germline, CDR1 is KGHSH and CDR2 is LQKENI. CDR3 length equals 16 residues. DNA for the CDR3: TGTGCCAGCTCACCAAATGGACAGCACCTAAATTCACCCCTCCACTTT. This gives the protein CASSPNGQHLNSPLHF. Combining the CDR3 with reference TRBV18 and TRBJ1-6 gives the whole variable domain NAGVMQNPRHLVRRRGQEARLRCSPMKGHSHVYWYRQLPEEGLKFMVYLQKENIIDESGMPKERFSAEFPKEGPSILRIQQVVRGDSAAYFCASSPNGQHLNSPLHFGNGTRLTVT.

The chain carries TRBV19 and TRBJ2-3, with 7 bases matching TRBD2. This CDR3 has 15 amino acids. CDR1 is LNHDA, CDR2 SQIVND, per germline (reference sequence). V gave up 6 bases and J gave up 8 bases; unmatched junction bases: 14. The CDR3 region has the DNA TGTGCCAGTAGGGCTCCCGGACCGGGGGGTAGTACGCAGTATTTT. The encoded protein is CASRAPGPGGSTQYF.

The chain links TRBV6-5 to TRBJ2-1, with 7 bases identical to TRBD2. This CDR3 comprises 14 residues. After removal of 6 bases from V and 10 bases from J, the junction contained 12 bases not matched to a gene. From germline, CDR1 is MNHEY and CDR2 SVGAGI. Written as DNA, the CDR3 is TGTGCCAGCAGGGGCTGGGGTAGGGAGGGCGAGCAGTTCTTC. Residues: CASRGWGREGEQFF.

The chain uses TRBV7-2 and TRBJ2-1; 7 bases agree with TRBD1. Germline V CDR1 and CDR2: SGHTA, FQGNSA. The CDR3 runs 16 residues. With 4 bases clipped from V and 8 bases from J, the junction kept 14 bases outside the gene matches. The CDR3 is CASSYRSGTGAYEQFF. DNA of the CDR3: TGTGCCAGCAGCTACCGCTCGGGAACAGGGGCCTATGAGCAGTTCTTC.

The V gene is TRBV6-6, the J gene TRBJ2-7; 9 bases map to TRBD1. The CDR3 covers 16 residues. V dropped 4 bases and J dropped 1; count of bases not matched to a gene: 8. Germline values: CDR1 MNHNY, CDR2 SVGAGI (reference sequence). The CDR3 DNA sequence: TGTGCCAGCAGTTCCCACAGGACAGGGGCGTCCTACGAGCAGTACTTC. Translation: CASSSHRTGASYEQYF.

The chain is built from TRBV9 and TRBJ2-7; 16 nucleotides agree with TRBD2. The CDR3 length is 17 residues. The V gene end was trimmed by 3 bases and the J gene end by 5 bases; junction bases not matched to a gene: 8. Germline V gives CDR1 SGDLS, CDR2 YYNGEE. CDR3 amino acids: CASSASGLAGGGDEQYF. The CDR3 nucleotides read TGTGCCAGCAGCGCCTCGGGACTAGCGGGAGGGGGCGACGAGCAGTACTTC.

The chain combines TRBV4-1 with TRBJ1-1, with D unresolved. This CDR3 spans 13 amino acids. The V end lost 0 bases, the J end lost 3 bases, and 5 bases lay between the germline ends. Germline V CDR1 and CDR2: MGHRA, YSYEKL. The CDR3 DNA reads as TGCGCCAGCAGCCAAGATGAGGACACTGAAGCTTTCTTT. Translated: CASSQDEDTEAFF.

The J gene is TRBJ2-7, the V gene TRBV6-2 or TRBV6-3; maybe TRBD1 (6 bases). The CDR3 has 15 amino acids. CDR1 and CDR2 (germline): MNHEY, SVGEGT. The ends were cut back, 5 bases at V and 2 bases at J, with 16 bases in the middle. The DNA of the CDR3 is TGTGCCAGCAGTATCTGGGTGGACAGTGCCTACGAGCAGTACTTC. Protein product: CASSIWVDSAYEQYF.